This T cell receptor (beta chain) appears in the sequencing data of a study of CD8+CD57+ T cells in acquired aplastic anemia. Study-level findings and limits: Roughly 27 shared CD8+ CDR3s appeared highly expressed within patients' immunodominant clones. No significant patient-versus-control difference appeared in CD8+ Simpson's diversity.

This clonotype was seen repeatedly, ten times or more. Antigen unknown. TCR beta VDJ and CDR3 profiles were obtained from a genomic DNA template. MiXCR, run by TCRdb on the reads, gives a single entry per CDR3 protein. The sample has 400,000 to 450,000 distinct CDR3 sequences; roughly 64% are singletons. Specimen: sorted CD4+, CD8+, or CD8+CD57+ T cells (not recorded which) from PBMCs. This receptor was identified in a human donor in good health, serving as a control.

Here the CDR3 DNA reads TGTGCCAGCAGCTCCAGGCCCCCGGGGGGCTGGACTGAAGCTTTCTTT. Translated, it gives CASSSRPPGGWTEAFF. The rearrangement links TRBV7-2 to TRBJ1-1, with TRBD1 as a possible D gene (6 bases). Looked up from germline, CDR1 is SGHTA and CDR2 is FQGNSA. This CDR3 contains 16 residues. Trimming removed 4 bases from V and 5 bases from J, with 20 bases in between.